Listed below are T cell receptor beta chains from one sample, sequenced in a study of blood T cell repertoires in COVID-19. Clones were read by immunoSEQ multiplex PCR, and TCRdb kept only the in-frame ones, dropping some. The table lists 85,000 to 130,000 clones, roughly four fifths of them singletons, with around 4.8% in the top ten. Sequences were obtained from peripheral blood. The receptors here all came from a man in his 60s with acute or convalescent COVID-19. The CDR3 runs from the conserved cysteine through the conserved F or W. A D gene is named only where the DNA matches it firmly. The size field is filled for only some rows; it gives once, few, many or a size class.

V gene: TRBV24-1
clone size: .
J gene: TRBJ2-5
D gene: .
CDR3 protein: CASAAANQETQYF
CDR3 DNA: TGTGCCTCCGCCGCGGCAAACCAAGAGACCCAGTACTTC

V gene: TRBV19
clone size: .
J gene: TRBJ2-5
D gene: .
CDR3 protein: CASSKASAPEGTQYF
CDR3 DNA: TGTGCCAGTAGTAAGGCTAGCGCACCTGAGGGGACCCAGTACTTC

V gene: TRBV5-1
clone size: .
J gene: TRBJ2-5
D gene: TRBD1
CDR3 protein: CASSSGQGGIETQYF
CDR3 DNA: TGCGCCAGCAGCTCAGGACAGGGTGGGATAGAGACCCAGTACTTC

V gene: TRBV30
clone size: .
J gene: TRBJ1-5
D gene: .
CDR3 protein: CAWSDQGSQPQHF
CDR3 DNA: TGTGCCTGGAGTGACCAGGGGTCTCAGCCCCAGCATTTT

V gene: TRBV19
clone size: .
J gene: TRBJ1-1
D gene: .
CDR3 protein: CAALGVNTEAFF
CDR3 DNA: TGTGCCGCTCTCGGGGTGAACACTGAAGCTTTCTTT

V gene: TRBV2
clone size: .
J gene: TRBJ1-1
D gene: .
CDR3 protein: CASSEQGLTEAFF
CDR3 DNA: TGTGCCAGCAGTGAACAGGGGCTCACTGAAGCTTTCTTT

V gene: TRBV28
clone size: .
J gene: TRBJ1-6
D gene: TRBD1
CDR3 protein: CASSLGQDNSPLHF
CDR3 DNA: TGTGCCAGCAGTCTGGGACAGGATAATTCACCCCTCCACTTT

V gene: TRBV18
clone size: few
J gene: TRBJ2-7
D gene: .
CDR3 protein: CASSPRAGSYEQYF
CDR3 DNA: TGTGCCAGCTCACCAAGGGCAGGGTCCTACGAGCAGTACTTC

V gene: TRBV10-3
clone size: .
J gene: TRBJ2-3
D gene: TRBD2
CDR3 protein: CAITQREYTDTQYF
CDR3 DNA: TGTGCCATCACTCAGCGGGAATACACAGATACGCAGTATTTT

V gene: TRBV7-2
clone size: .
J gene: TRBJ1-1
D gene: .
CDR3 protein: CASSLVNMNTEAFF
CDR3 DNA: TGTGCCAGCAGCTTAGTCAACATGAACACTGAAGCTTTCTTT

V gene: TRBV30
clone size: .
J gene: TRBJ2-3
D gene: .
CDR3 protein: CAWRSKGSGESTDTQYF
CDR3 DNA: TGTGCCTGGAGATCCAAGGGTTCAGGGGAAAGCACAGATACGCAGTATTTT

V gene: TRBV11-2
clone size: once
J gene: TRBJ2-7
D gene: TRBD1
CDR3 protein: CASSFWGQVPYEQYF
CDR3 DNA: TGTGCCAGCAGCTTTTGGGGACAGGTCCCCTACGAGCAGTACTTC

V gene: TRBV27
clone size: .
J gene: TRBJ2-1
D gene: TRBD2
CDR3 protein: CASSRTSEIYNEQFF
CDR3 DNA: TGTGCCAGCAGCCGGACTAGCGAGATCTACAATGAGCAGTTCTTC

V gene: TRBV28
clone size: .
J gene: TRBJ2-3
D gene: .
CDR3 protein: CASSLGLTTDTQYF
CDR3 DNA: TGTGCCAGCAGTTTGGGGCTTACCACAGATACGCAGTATTTT

V gene: TRBV9
clone size: .
J gene: TRBJ1-2
D gene: .
CDR3 protein: CASSVNSGSRGYTF
CDR3 DNA: TGTGCCAGCAGCGTCAACTCAGGAAGTCGTGGCTACACCTTC

V gene: TRBV5-5
clone size: .
J gene: TRBJ1-6
D gene: TRBD1
CDR3 protein: CASSPGQNSPLHF
CDR3 DNA: TGTGCCAGCAGCCCGGGACAGAATTCACCCCTCCACTTT

V gene: TRBV5-6
clone size: few
J gene: TRBJ1-2
D gene: TRBD1
CDR3 protein: CASSRGQGDYGYTF
CDR3 DNA: TGTGCCAGCAGCCGCGGACAGGGTGACTATGGCTACACCTTC

V gene: TRBV5-6
clone size: .
J gene: TRBJ2-6
D gene: .
CDR3 protein: CATVSAGANVLTF
CDR3 DNA: TGTGCCACCGTATCAGCTGGGGCCAACGTCCTGACTTTC

V gene: TRBV9
clone size: few
J gene: TRBJ2-5
D gene: .
CDR3 protein: CASSSSGGRETQYF
CDR3 DNA: TGTGCCAGCAGCTCCTCGGGGGGCCGGGAGACCCAGTACTTC

V gene: TRBV6-2/TRBV6-3
clone size: .
J gene: TRBJ1-6
D gene: .
CDR3 protein: CASSYRGGWDSPLHF
CDR3 DNA: TGTGCCAGCAGTTACCGAGGGGGTTGGGATTCACCCCTCCACTTT

V gene: TRBV11-2
clone size: .
J gene: TRBJ2-4
D gene: TRBD1
CDR3 protein: CASSSQGARDIQYF
CDR3 DNA: TGTGCCAGCAGCTCTCAGGGGGCTAGGGACATTCAGTACTTC

V gene: TRBV7-9
clone size: few
J gene: TRBJ1-2
D gene: .
CDR3 protein: CASSSSAGQLGYTF
CDR3 DNA: TGTGCCAGCAGCTCCTCCGCAGGACAGCTTGGCTACACCTTC

V gene: TRBV3-1/TRBV3-2
clone size: .
J gene: TRBJ2-5
D gene: .
CDR3 protein: CASSLSTTGQETQYF
CDR3 DNA: TGTGCCAGCAGCCTTTCTACGACAGGTCAAGAGACCCAGTACTTC

V gene: TRBV2
clone size: .
J gene: TRBJ1-1
D gene: TRBD1
CDR3 protein: CASSVDRGEAFF
CDR3 DNA: TGTGCCAGCAGCGTCGACAGGGGTGAAGCTTTCTTT

V gene: TRBV18
clone size: .
J gene: TRBJ2-5
D gene: TRBD1
CDR3 protein: CASHTGEHQETQYF
CDR3 DNA: TGTGCCAGCCATACAGGGGAGCATCAAGAGACCCAGTACTTC

V gene: TRBV5-6
clone size: .
J gene: TRBJ2-7
D gene: TRBD1
CDR3 protein: CASSLLTGTGGNEQYF
CDR3 DNA: TGTGCCAGCAGCCTACTGACCGGGACAGGAGGCAACGAGCAGTACTTC

V gene: TRBV2
clone size: .
J gene: TRBJ1-4
D gene: TRBD1
CDR3 protein: CASSEQGAYEKLFF
CDR3 DNA: TGTGCCAGCAGTGAACAGGGGGCGTATGAAAAACTGTTTTTT